The sequence of this T cell receptor beta chain was determined in a study of early T cells in non-severe SARS-CoV-2 infection (dated by TCRdb to about 2021). For the study in its entirety: TCR sequencing used bulk RNA from unsorted whole blood, so alpha and beta chains could not be paired.

The method behind the library was 5' RACE. This sample was sequenced with a NextSeq 500. In the TCR library protocol, unique molecular identifiers were attached to individual cDNA molecules to correct for PCR bias and sequencing error. TCR alpha and beta chains were both sequenced, and the abundances of alpha and beta sequences in each sample were closely correlated with each other. The authors processed their data as follows. V gene, J gene and CDR3 annotation of TCR sequences was performed with Decombinator V4. TCRs were defined as expanded if a significant change between any two time points was detected under a Poisson model with p below 0.0001. TCR abundances were normalised to the total number of TCRs sequenced per sample and expressed as counts per million. MAIT TCRs were defined by TRAV1-2 paired with TRAJ12, TRAJ20 or TRAJ33, and iNKT TCRs by TRAV10 paired with TRAJ18. VDJdb, accessed 1 November 2021, was searched for CMV, EBV and SARS-CoV-2 annotated TCRs, excluding TCRs annotated for multiple antigens. TCRdb itself trimmed the public reads at Q25 with fastp, ran MiXCR and retained productive beta chains. CDR3 protein duplicates are merged, each entry listing the most common genes and DNA. The V and J calls were not made by the authors but by TCRdb's processing. The sample contains more than 60,000 distinct CDR3 sequences, 13% of them found a single time. The ten largest account for approximately 6.5% of the sample.

Turning to this clonotype: Its binding antigen is unknown. No much larger clonotype is one base removed from it; base qualities were not supplied.

What the research found in general, with its limitations: VDJdb matching was skewed toward anti-spike CD8 responses and likely underestimated virus-specific expansions, missing private and CD4 specificities.

The study was a case-control design nested within a healthcare worker cohort in London, UK, with weekly nasopharyngeal swab PCR tests and blood sampling. Healthcare workers were recruited during the week of the UK lockdown, between 23 and 31 March 2020, and followed weekly for up to 16 weeks. Relative to germline, V is 6 bases shorter and J is 0 bases shorter, with 21 bases between their ends. The CDR3 covers 17 residues, taking in both the cysteine and the phenylalanine. Only the CDR3 part of the read is kept: 51 bases, read in frame from the first base. Reading the germline V gene gives CDR1 MDHEN and CDR2 SYDVKM.

This TCR was sampled from an adult who was a healthcare worker with PCR-confirmed SARS-CoV-2 infection or an uninfected control (not recorded which). Sequenced: whole blood. Recombination joined TRBV28 with TRBJ2-7, with no D gene named confidently. DNA sequence: TGTGCCAGCAGCTCTCCCACGGACGCCGCGAGCTCCTACGAGCAGTACTTC. Translated, this gives CASSSPTDAASSYEQYF. The CDR3, completed at both ends by the reference TRBV28 and TRBJ2-7 genes, gives the full variable domain DVKVTQSSRYLVKRTGEKVFLECVQDMDHENMFWYRQDPGLGLRLIYFSYDVKMKEKGDIPEGYSVSREKKERFSLILESASTNQTSMYLCASSSPTDAASSYEQYFGPGTRLTVT.